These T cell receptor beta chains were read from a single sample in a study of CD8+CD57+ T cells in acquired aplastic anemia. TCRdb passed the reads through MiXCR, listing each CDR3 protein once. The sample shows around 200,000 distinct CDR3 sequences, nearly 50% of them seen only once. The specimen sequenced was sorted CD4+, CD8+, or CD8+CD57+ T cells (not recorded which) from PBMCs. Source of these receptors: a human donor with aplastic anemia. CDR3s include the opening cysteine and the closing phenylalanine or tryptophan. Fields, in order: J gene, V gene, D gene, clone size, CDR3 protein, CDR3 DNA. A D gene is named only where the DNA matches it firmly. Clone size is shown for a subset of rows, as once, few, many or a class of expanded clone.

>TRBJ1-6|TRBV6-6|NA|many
CASSYRDNVNSPLHF
TGTGCCAGCAGTTACCGGGACAATGTGAATTCACCCCTCCACTTT
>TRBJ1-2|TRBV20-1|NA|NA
CSARGPAPYGYTF
TGCAGTGCTAGAGGACCGGCCCCATATGGCTACACCTTC
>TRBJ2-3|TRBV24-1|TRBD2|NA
CATSDESGLAPDTQYF
TGTGCCACCAGTGATGAATCCGGACTAGCGCCAGATACGCAGTATTTT
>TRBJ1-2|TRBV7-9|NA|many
CASSLHQGLGYGYTF
TGTGCCAGCAGCTTACATCAGGGGCTCGGCTATGGCTACACCTTC
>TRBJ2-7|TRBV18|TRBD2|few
CASSPVGGGSYEQYF
TGTGCCAGCTCACCGGTCGGGGGGGGGTCCTACGAGCAGTACTTC
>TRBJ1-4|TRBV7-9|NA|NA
CASSQNNEKLFF
TGCGCCAGCAGCCAGAACAATGAAAAACTGTTTTTT
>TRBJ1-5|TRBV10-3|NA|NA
CAISESTVDMNQPQHF
TGTGCCATCAGTGAGTCTACAGTCGACATGAATCAGCCCCAGCATTTT
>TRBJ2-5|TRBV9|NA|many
CASTHSRGNQETQYF
TGTGCCAGCACGCACTCCCGCGGGAACCAAGAGACCCAGTACTTC
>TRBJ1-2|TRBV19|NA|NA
CASSIDGVYGYTF
TGTGCCAGTAGTATCGACGGGGTGTATGGCTACACCTTC
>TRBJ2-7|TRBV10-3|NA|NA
CAISESRYEQYF
TGTGCCATCAGTGAGTCTCGGTACGAGCAGTACTTC
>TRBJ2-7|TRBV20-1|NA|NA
CSAREFPGPQQIF
TGCAGTGCTAGAGAATTCCCGGGACCGCAACAAATCTTC